Detailed here is one T cell receptor beta chain. Its antigen remains unidentified. Patients were ineligible given autoimmune disease history or systemic immunosuppression. Researchers took blood at baseline, on cycle 4 day 1, and on cycle 7 day 1. This sample is drawn from a study of OX40 agonist ivuxolimab in advanced cancers. Study background: Participants averaged approximately 60 years of age (range about 23 to 80) and were 82.7% male. Study observations and caveats: CD8+ T cells (on average) carried more expanded clones than CD4+ T cells.

Profiling relied on immunoSEQ multiplex PCR, and the TCRdb table lists in-frame clones only, not all of them. The sample contains over 1,500 clones, more than 60% of which appear only once. CDR1 LGHNA and CDR2 YNFKEQ come from the germline V gene. The CDR3 length is 13 residues. V was clipped by 8 bases and J by 5 bases, with 12 bases between them. The material was CD4+ or CD8+ T cells sorted from blood, obtained in a trial of the OX40 agonist ivuxolimab. The V gene is TRBV4-2, the J gene TRBJ1-4; D remains ambiguous. This TCR was sampled from an adult with an advanced solid tumor such as melanoma, head and neck, liver or kidney cancer. The CDR3 region is CASEEGHNEKLFF. The CDR3 bases are TGTGCCAGCGAAGAGGGTCACAATGAAAAACTGTTTTTT.